One T cell receptor beta chain is described in this entry. Its cognate antigen has yet to be identified. Base qualities are not provided; no much larger clone lies one nucleotide away. The CDR3 covers 16 residues, taking in both the cysteine and the phenylalanine. Here the CDR3 DNA is all that survives: 48 bases in frame from base 1. CDR1 and CDR2 (MDHEN, SYDVKM) derive from the germline V gene. Relative to germline, V is 4 bases shorter and J is 1 base shorter, with 16 bases between their ends. The source of the sample is a study of T cell responses to AZD1222 COVID-19 vaccine (dated by TCRdb to 2020 to 2023). Background for the entire study: TCR sequencing covered roughly 230 trial participants: 207 given two doses of AZD1222 and approximately 26 given two doses of MenACWY control vaccine. Trial participants were enrolled by age into 18-55, 56-69 and 70-plus year subgroups, with around 150, 28 and 57 TCR-sequenced participants respectively.

The CDR3 regions of human TCRbeta chains were analyzed by immunosequencing. Regarding the original processing steps: TCRs in the repertoires were matched against a reference library of SARS-CoV-2-specific TCRs that had been generated with the MIRA antigen-specificity platform. Breadth was defined as the fraction of unique TCRs that were SARS-CoV-2-associated, and depth was defined as the fraction of total T cells that were SARS-CoV-2-associated. Using the MIRA data, each spike-specific TCR was assigned both to the spike region to which the TCR was reactive and to a CD4 or CD8 class. Log10-transformed breadth and depth values were compared by one-way ANOVA with Sidak's multiple comparisons tests. TCRdb took this table from immuneACCESS and kept in-frame rearrangements with V and J called. Such tables lack part of the clones; where checked against another copy, unresolved V genes explain under half of the gap, and the rest is unexplained. Clonal size and the V and J genes are those of that table, whereas D and trimming came from the DNA. In this sample the table shows over 150,000 clones, approximately 93% of which occur a single time. The ten largest clonotypes hold under 4% of the sample.

Per the publication, the time point label means: about 28 days (+/-7) after the second vaccine dose. AZD1222 recipients given second doses at about 4 weeks or at about 12 weeks were pooled, since spike-specific TCR depth and breadth were not found to differ between the two schedules. Vaccinee samples were obtained from the UK trials COV001 and COV002, which included a single-blind randomized controlled phase 2/3 trial of AZD1222 (ChAdOx1 nCoV-19) in healthy adults. Trial participant PBMC samples were collected at day 0 and day 28 after the second dose for TCRbeta chain sequencing. Study-level results and caveats: The 56-69-year group was small, and its depth increase did not reach significance, likely because of low power. Only six AZD1222 recipients were SARS-CoV-2 seropositive at baseline, limiting conclusions about previously exposed vaccinees. Epitopes outside the regions mutated in the B.1.351 and B.1.1.7 variants were reportedly recognized by nearly half of the unique spike-specific TCRs. Participants were mostly white British and included more females than males, and it was suggested by the authors that clonal diversity may have been underestimated. CD4 TCRs associated with the vaccine covered the entire spike protein, and the dominant responses were in regions 160-218 and 743-854. After two AZD1222 doses, spike-specific TCR breadth and depth were significantly higher than at day 0 and than in MenACWY recipients. Because no samples from the day 14 peak response were available, repertoires could be characterized only after the peak T cell response.

This receptor was obtained from an adult who received the AZD1222 COVID-19 vaccine. The rearranged chain carries TRBV28 and TRBJ1-1; perhaps TRBD1 is the D gene, with 5 bases matching. Material: peripheral blood, obtained 28 days after the second AZD1222 dose. CDR3 loop: CASSSPRGSKNTEAFF. DNA sequence: TGTGCCAGCAGTTCCCCCCGGGGGTCGAAGAACACTGAAGCTTTCTTT.